This T cell receptor (beta chain) was captured by sequencing in a study of shared clonotypes between healthy human individuals. Notes on the study in general: The genetic and exposure-history diversity represented was limited by few donors. Clonotype sharing across several donors was observed for roughly 5% of naive CD4 clonotypes.

This was a deep-level run. Original processing notes: ImmunoSEQ gave junction-only sequences without quality scores, so filtering differed. The data were produced by immunoSEQ multiplex PCR, yet TCRdb's version contains in-frame clones alone and is incomplete. V and J calls and clone size are copied from that table; D and trimming were computed from the DNA. The sample lists over 800,000 clones, 80% to 95% occurring once. Details on this clone: Its antigen is as yet unknown.

V lost 2 bases to trimming and J lost 4 bases, with 18 bases between them. The CDR3 runs to 17 residues. Germline CDR1 reads SNHLY; CDR2 reads FYNNEI. CD45RO-negative cells were positively selected for CCR7, leaving out terminally differentiated effector memory CD45RA+ cells. The chain uses TRBV2 and TRBJ2-1; weak D call: TRBD2 (6 bases). The TCR originated in a man younger than 40 in good health. The sequencing sample was made of naive CD8+ T cells sorted from blood. CDR3 region: CASSENPASALYNEQFF. The DNA for the CDR3 is TGTGCCAGCAGTGAAAATCCGGCTAGCGCGTTATACAATGAGCAGTTCTTC.